The rows below give T cell receptor beta chains drawn from one sample of a study of tumor-infiltrating lymphocytes in localized non-small cell lung cancer. Generated by immunoSEQ multiplex PCR, the TCRdb table keeps only in-frame clones and is missing some. The data show about 21,000 clones, with roughly three quarters seen just once and 3% to 3.5% held by the top ten. The sample was lung tumor tissue. The receptors stem from a human donor with non-small cell lung cancer. Both conserved end residues are part of each CDR3. A D gene is named only where the DNA matches it firmly. The size entry is marked missing in some rows and otherwise reads once, few, many or a size class.

d_call	clone_size	v_call	j_call	cdr3_nt	cdr3_aa
TRBD1	.	TRBV19	TRBJ1-5	TGTGCCAGTAGTACCACCGGGACAGGGAACAATCAGCCCCAGCATTTT	CASSTTGTGNNQPQHF
.	.	TRBV10-3	TRBJ1-1	TGTGCCATCTCGAAGGGGGTGGGGTCCACTGAAGCTTTCTTT	CAISKGVGSTEAFF
TRBD1	.	TRBV7-9	TRBJ1-1	TGTGCCAGCAGTTTAACACTGGGACAGGGGAACACTGAAGCTTTCTTT	CASSLTLGQGNTEAFF
TRBD1	.	TRBV2	TRBJ1-1	TGTGCCAGCAGGACGGACTCACAGGGGAGGGCTTTCTTT	CASRTDSQGRAFF
.	.	TRBV5-1	TRBJ1-2	TGCGCCAGCAGCTACAGCGCACAGGGTGGCTACACCTTC	CASSYSAQGGYTF
.	.	TRBV15	TRBJ1-5	TGTGCCACCAGCAGTTCGGGGGCCTGGGGTCAGCCCCAGCATTTT	CATSSSGAWGQPQHF
.	.	TRBV7-6	TRBJ2-2	TGTGCCAGCAGCTTAACGGACACCGGGGAGCTGTTTTTT	CASSLTDTGELFF
.	.	TRBV5-1	TRBJ1-5	TGCGCCAGCAGCTTGGAATCGGGTCAGCCCCAGCATTTT	CASSLESGQPQHF
.	.	TRBV20-1	TRBJ2-5	TGCAGTGCTAACTCGGTTGAGACCCAGTACTTC	CSANSVETQYF
.	.	TRBV28	TRBJ1-3	TGTGCCAGCAGTTTAGACAGCCGCTCTGGAAACACCATATATTTT	CASSLDSRSGNTIYF
TRBD1	.	TRBV6-1	TRBJ2-4	TGTGCCAGCGACAGGGGAGGCAAAAACATTCAGTACTTC	CASDRGGKNIQYF
.	.	TRBV27	TRBJ1-1	TGTGCCAGCAGGAGTAAGGGCCCTGATAAAGCTTTCTTT	CASRSKGPDKAFF
TRBD2	.	TRBV4-3	TRBJ2-1	TGCGCCAGCAGCCAAGGGAGCGGGAGCATTGACAATGAGCAGTTCTTC	CASSQGSGSIDNEQFF
TRBD1	.	TRBV18	TRBJ1-5	TGTGCCAGCTCACCTTCTAAAAGCGGGACAGGTGCCGGGCCCCAGCATTTT	CASSPSKSGTGAGPQHF
TRBD2	once	TRBV5-4	TRBJ2-5	TGTGCCAGCAGCTTGCCTCTAGCGGGGGGCCAAGAGACCCAGTACTTC	CASSLPLAGGQETQYF
.	.	TRBV11-1	TRBJ1-1	TGTGCCAGCAGCCTCGATTCGAACACTGAAGCTTTCTTT	CASSLDSNTEAFF
TRBD1	.	TRBV5-1	TRBJ2-7	TGCGCCAGCAGTGGCGGACAGGCTTCCTACGAGCAGTACTTC	CASSGGQASYEQYF
.	.	TRBV6-5	TRBJ2-7	TGTGCCAGCAGTTACTTGGGGACCCCCCGTGAGCAGTACTTC	CASSYLGTPREQYF
TRBD2	few	TRBV28	TRBJ2-4	TGTGCCAGCAGTAATTCGGGACTAGCAAACATTCAGTACTTC	CASSNSGLANIQYF
.	.	TRBV7-9	TRBJ1-1	TGTGCCAGCAGCTTTGGCCAGCTGAACACTGAAGCTTTCTTT	CASSFGQLNTEAFF
TRBD1	.	TRBV7-9	TRBJ1-1	TGTGCCAGCAGTCGCCGAGGGGGCAAAGCTGAAGCTTTCTTT	CASSRRGGKAEAFF
.	.	TRBV7-8	TRBJ1-5	TGTGCCAGCAGTCGCTACGGTCAGCCCCAGCATTTT	CASSRYGQPQHF
.	.	TRBV7-9	TRBJ1-2	TGTGCCAGCAGCTTTACCGATTATGGCTACACCTTC	CASSFTDYGYTF
.	.	TRBV5-1	TRBJ2-7	TGCGCCAGCAGCTTGGCCGCGGGAAGAGGCTACGAGCAGTACTTC	CASSLAAGRGYEQYF
.	.	TRBV27	TRBJ2-3	TGTGCCAGCTCCGACAGATACAGGGATACGCAGTATTTT	CASSDRYRDTQYF
.	.	TRBV11-2	TRBJ2-3	TGTGCCAGCAGCCTAGGCGAGTCTGGCACAGATACGCAGTATTTT	CASSLGESGTDTQYF
.	few	TRBV6-1	TRBJ1-1	TGTGCCAGCAGTGATTCTGTGAACACTGAAGCTTTCTTT	CASSDSVNTEAFF
.	.	TRBV9	TRBJ2-1	TGTGCCAGCAGCGTAGGTGTCACAAAGAATGAGCAGTTCTTC	CASSVGVTKNEQFF
.	.	TRBV7-2	TRBJ2-7	TGTGCCAGCAGCCCACGCCAGGGTGGATGGGGCGAGCAGTACTTC	CASSPRQGGWGEQYF
.	.	TRBV19	TRBJ1-5	TGTGCCAGTAGCCGCGGGGATAGCAATCAGCCCCAGCATTTT	CASSRGDSNQPQHF
TRBD2	.	TRBV9	TRBJ2-3	TGTGCCAGCAGCGTAGGCCACGGGAGGGCTTCCAGAGATACGCAGTATTTT	CASSVGHGRASRDTQYF
.	.	TRBV6-1	TRBJ1-4	TGTGCCAGCAGTGGGGGAAAACTGTTTTTT	CASSGGKLFF
TRBD1	few	TRBV5-1	TRBJ2-7	TGCGCCAGCAGCTTGGATCTGACAGGGCACGAGCAGTACTTC	CASSLDLTGHEQYF
TRBD1	.	TRBV2	TRBJ2-7	TGTGCCAGCAGCCGGGACAGAGCCTACGAGCAGTACTTC	CASSRDRAYEQYF
.	once	TRBV7-9	TRBJ2-1	TGTGCCAGCACCCCCCGCCTACATGAGCAGTTCTTC	CASTPRLHEQFF
.	.	TRBV11-1	TRBJ1-2	TGTGCCAGCAGCTTAGAAGGGTCTGCTAAGACCTTC	CASSLEGSAKTF
.	.	TRBV18	TRBJ2-5	TGTGCCAGCTCACCCGTCGGAGAGACCCAGTACTTC	CASSPVGETQYF
TRBD1	.	TRBV7-9	TRBJ1-4	TGTGCCAGCAGCTTTTGGACAGGGTGGGAGCCATACGAAAAACTGTTTTTT	CASSFWTGWEPYEKLFF